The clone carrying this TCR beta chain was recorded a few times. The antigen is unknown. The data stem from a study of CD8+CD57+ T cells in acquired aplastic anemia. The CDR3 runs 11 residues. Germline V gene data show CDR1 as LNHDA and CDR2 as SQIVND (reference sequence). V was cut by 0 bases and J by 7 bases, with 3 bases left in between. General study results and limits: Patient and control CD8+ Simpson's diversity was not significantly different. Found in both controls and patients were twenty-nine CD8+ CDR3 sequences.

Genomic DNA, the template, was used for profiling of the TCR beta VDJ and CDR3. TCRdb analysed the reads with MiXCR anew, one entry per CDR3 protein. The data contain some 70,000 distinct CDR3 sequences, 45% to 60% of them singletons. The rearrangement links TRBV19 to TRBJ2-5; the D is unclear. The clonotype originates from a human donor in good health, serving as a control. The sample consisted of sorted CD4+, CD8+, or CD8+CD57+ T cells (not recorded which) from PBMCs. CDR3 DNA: TGTGCCAGTAGTATAGAAGGGACCCAGTACTTC. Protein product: CASSIEGTQYF. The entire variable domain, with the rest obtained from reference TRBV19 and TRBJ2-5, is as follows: DGGITQSPKYLFRKEGQNVTLSCEQNLNHDAMYWYRQDPGQGLRLIYYSQIVNDFQKGDIAEGYSVSREKKESFPLTVTSAQKNPTAFYLCASSIEGTQYFGPGTRLLVL.